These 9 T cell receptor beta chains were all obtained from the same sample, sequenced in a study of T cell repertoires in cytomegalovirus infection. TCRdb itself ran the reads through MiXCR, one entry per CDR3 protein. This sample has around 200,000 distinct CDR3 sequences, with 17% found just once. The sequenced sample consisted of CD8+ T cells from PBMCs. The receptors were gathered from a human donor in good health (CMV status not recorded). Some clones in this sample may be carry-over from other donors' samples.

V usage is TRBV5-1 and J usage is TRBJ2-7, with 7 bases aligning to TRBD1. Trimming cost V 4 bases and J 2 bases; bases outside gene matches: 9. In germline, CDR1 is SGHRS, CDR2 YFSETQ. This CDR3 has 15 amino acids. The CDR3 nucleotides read TGCGCCAGCAGCATAGAAAACAGGGGCCCCTACGAGCAGTACTTC. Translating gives CASSIENRGPYEQYF.

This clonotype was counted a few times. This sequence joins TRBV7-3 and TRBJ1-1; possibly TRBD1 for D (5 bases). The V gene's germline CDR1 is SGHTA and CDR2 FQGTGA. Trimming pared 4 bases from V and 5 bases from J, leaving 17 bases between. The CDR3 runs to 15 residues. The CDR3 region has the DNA TGTGCCAGCAGCTCTGGAGCAGGGCTTGTTACTGAAGCTTTCTTT. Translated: CASSSGAGLVTEAFF.

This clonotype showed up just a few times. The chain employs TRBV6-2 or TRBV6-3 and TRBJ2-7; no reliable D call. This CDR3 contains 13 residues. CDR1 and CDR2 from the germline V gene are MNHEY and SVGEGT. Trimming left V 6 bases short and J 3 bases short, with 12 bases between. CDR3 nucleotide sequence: TGTGCCAGCAGCCCCGACGTCGACTACGAGCAGTACTTC. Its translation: CASSPDVDYEQYF.

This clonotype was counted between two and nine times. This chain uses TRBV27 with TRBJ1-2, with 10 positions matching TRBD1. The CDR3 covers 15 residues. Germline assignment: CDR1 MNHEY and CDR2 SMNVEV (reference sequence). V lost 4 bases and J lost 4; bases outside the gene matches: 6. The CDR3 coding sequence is TGTGCCAGCAGTTCCGGGACAGGGGCCCTCTATGGCTACACCTTC. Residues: CASSSGTGALYGYTF.

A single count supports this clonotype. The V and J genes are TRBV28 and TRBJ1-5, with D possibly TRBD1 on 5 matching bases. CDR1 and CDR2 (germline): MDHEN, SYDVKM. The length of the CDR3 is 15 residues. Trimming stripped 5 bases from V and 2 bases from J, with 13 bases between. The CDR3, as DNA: TGTGCCAGCAGTCGGGGGGGTATGGGCAATCAGCCCCAGCATTTT. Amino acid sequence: CASSRGGMGNQPQHF.

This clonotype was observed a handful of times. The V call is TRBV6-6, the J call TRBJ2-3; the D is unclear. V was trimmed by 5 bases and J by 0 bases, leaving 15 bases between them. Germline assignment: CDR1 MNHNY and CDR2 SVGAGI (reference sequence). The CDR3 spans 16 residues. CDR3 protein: CASSENVGPSTDTQYF. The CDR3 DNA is TGTGCCAGCAGTGAGAATGTGGGTCCTAGCACAGATACGCAGTATTTT.

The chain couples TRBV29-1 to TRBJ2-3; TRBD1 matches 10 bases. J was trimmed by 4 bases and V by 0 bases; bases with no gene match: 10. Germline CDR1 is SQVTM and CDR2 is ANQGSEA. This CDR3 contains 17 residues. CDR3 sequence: CSVEDISGTGESDTQYF. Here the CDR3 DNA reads TGCAGCGTTGAAGATATTAGCGGGACAGGGGAGTCAGATACGCAGTATTTT.

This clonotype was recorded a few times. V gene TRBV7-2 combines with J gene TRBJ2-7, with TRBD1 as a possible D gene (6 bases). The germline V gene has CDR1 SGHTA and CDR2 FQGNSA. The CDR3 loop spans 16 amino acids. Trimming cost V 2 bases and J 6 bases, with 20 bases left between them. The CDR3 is CASSLSAGGLMFEQYF. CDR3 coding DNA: TGTGCCAGCAGCTTAAGTGCTGGGGGCCTCATGTTCGAGCAGTACTTC. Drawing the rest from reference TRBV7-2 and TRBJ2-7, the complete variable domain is GAGVSQSPSNKVTEKGKDVELRCDPISGHTALYWYRQSLGQGLEFLIYFQGNSAPDKSGLPSDRFSAERTGGSVSTLTIQRTQQEDSAVYLCASSLSAGGLMFEQYFGPGTRLTVT.

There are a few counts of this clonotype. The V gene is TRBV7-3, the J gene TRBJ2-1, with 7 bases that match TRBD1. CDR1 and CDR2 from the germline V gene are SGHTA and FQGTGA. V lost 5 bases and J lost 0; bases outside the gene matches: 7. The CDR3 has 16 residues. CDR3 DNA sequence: TGTGCCAGCAGCCGACAGGGTCCACTCTCCTACAATGAGCAGTTCTTC. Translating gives CASSRQGPLSYNEQFF.